This T cell receptor (beta chain) comes out of a study of blood T cell repertoires in COVID-19. This CDR3 region has 12 residues. V was clipped by 4 bases and J by 8 bases; unmatched bases: 4. Germline lookup yields CDR1 GTSNPN and CDR2 SVGIG (reference sequence). TCRdb's table, derived via immunoSEQ multiplex PCR, lists solely in-frame clones and lacks some. The sample gives about 130,000 clones, 80% to 90% of which show up once; 3.5% to 4.5% is in the top ten. What was sequenced was peripheral blood. The chain employs TRBV30 and TRBJ1-4, with TRBD1 matching over 7 bases. The sequence came from a woman aged 60 to 75 with acute or convalescent COVID-19. The CDR3 here is CAWNGDREKLFF. CDR3 DNA: TGTGCCTGGAACGGGGACAGAGAAAAACTGTTTTTT.